This T cell receptor (beta chain) emerged from a study of T cells after yellow fever vaccination. Study-level points and caveats: Primary-vaccination clones mostly resurfaced post-booster (just under 98% CD4, approximately 87% CD8). Few clonotypes appeared in both CD4 and CD8 compartments.

MiXCR, run by TCRdb on the 5' RACE reads, gives a single entry per CDR3 protein. The top ten clones hold more than 15% of a sample with about 340,000 distinct CDR3 sequences, more than 8.5% of them seen once. The CDR3 consists of 13 residues. Trimming shortened V by 6 bases and J by 1 base, and 8 bases separated the two germline ends. The V gene's germline CDR1 is MNHNS and CDR2 SASEGT. The table lists this clonotype with a count of one. Its antigen is undetermined. This likely comes from a read error, as the CDR3 has no conserved phenylalanine or tryptophan at its end. This specimen was PBMCs, taken on the day of the first yellow fever vaccination. This TCR was sampled from a man aged 18 to 29 who received the YFV17D yellow fever vaccine. The rearrangement uses TRBV6-1 and TRBJ2-3, with D perhaps matching TRBD1 or TRBD2 (6 bases each). CDR3 coding DNA: TGTGCCAGCAGGAGGGGGGGCACAGATACGCAGTATATT. Amino acid sequence: CASRRGGTDTQYI.